This section outlines one T cell receptor (beta chain) sequence together with its context. Its antigen is not identified. The method was immunoSEQ multiplex PCR; TCRdb's version includes in-frame clones alone and lacks a portion of them. The table lists some 39,000 clones, 70% to 90% of them singletons. These data belong to a study of T cells in localized non-small cell lung cancer. Study-level findings and limits: Heterogeneity is still possible, as just one tumor region was sequenced. Clonality of T cells reached its maximum in uninvolved adjacent lung, surpassing tumor. Longer overall survival was linked to higher blood T cell density. Within adjacent lung there appeared a median approximately 59 of the top 100 tumor clones.

J lost 3 bases, V lost 6 bases, and 4 bases had no gene match. This CDR3 is built from 14 residues. Germline lookup yields CDR1 SEHNR and CDR2 FQNEAQ (reference sequence). The sample was peripheral blood mononuclear cells, taken before any cancer treatment. The rearrangement links TRBV7-9 to TRBJ2-5; 10 bases align to TRBD1. The receptor was isolated from a male donor older than 55 with stage II lung adenocarcinoma. DNA of the CDR3: TGTGCCAGCAGTCCTGGGACAGGGGAAGAGACCCAGTACTTC. Translating it yields CASSPGTGEETQYF.